The 8 T cell receptor beta chains in this list originate from one sample, sequenced in a study of blood T cells in healthy people across ages. Then a second PCR, running roughly 7 to 11 cycles, was carried out with a sample-barcoded 5' primer and a J-beta primer mix. TCRdb re-called the 5' RACE reads through MiXCR, storing one row per CDR3 protein. The sample carries more than 750,000 distinct CDR3 sequences, about 27% recorded once. In addition, the sample was reused for a study of T cells of mothers and their children.

The specimen sequenced was blood. These receptors were collected from a woman aged 40 to 50 in good health.

The chain combines TRBV7-2 with TRBJ2-1, with TRBD1 matching 8 bases. Losses at the gene ends were 3 bases for V and 12 bases for J; bases not matched to a gene: 10. The germline V gene has CDR1 SGHTA and CDR2 FQGNSA. The CDR3 length is 14 residues. The CDR3 loop reads CASSLAYSGTGQFF. The CDR3 DNA reads TGTGCCAGCAGCTTGGCTTACTCCGGGACAGGGCAGTTCTTC. Full variable domain (outside the CDR3, taken from reference TRBV7-2 and TRBJ2-1): GAGVSQSPSNKVTEKGKDVELRCDPISGHTALYWYRQSLGQGLEFLIYFQGNSAPDKSGLPSDRFSAERTGGSVSTLTIQRTQQEDSAVYLCASSLAYSGTGQFFGPGTRLTVL.

With regard to this clonotype: It may be a read error: a sequence one base away is much more abundant. No conserved phenylalanine or tryptophan is present at the end of the CDR3, so a read error is the likely explanation. The gene calls are TRBV20-1 and TRBJ2-7, with unresolved D. The DNA matches TRBJ2-4 better at its end, which makes the J call doubtful. CDR1 is DFQATT and CDR2 is SNEGSKA in the germline V gene (reference sequence). The CDR3 loop spans 11 amino acids. The CDR3 loop is CSALAKNIQYL. The CDR3 DNA sequence: TGCAGTGCTTTAGCCAAAAACATTCAGTACTTA.

This clonotype was seen only a few times. The rearrangement uses TRBV5-1 and TRBJ2-1; 7 nucleotides line up with TRBD1. From germline, CDR1 is SGHRS and CDR2 YFSETQ. The CDR3 contains 15 residues. J gave up 4 bases and V 0 bases, and 4 bases lay outside the gene matches. The CDR3 is CASSLEGQRYNEQFF. The CDR3 region has the DNA TGCGCCAGCAGCTTGGAGGGACAGCGATACAATGAGCAGTTCTTC.

The chain has TRBV7-2 and TRBJ1-2; D not certain. Germline V gene sequence: CDR1 SGHTA, CDR2 FQGNSA. The CDR3 is 14 amino acids. V was pared by 7 bases and J by 3 bases, with 15 bases between. The DNA of the CDR3 is TGTGCCAGCACCCAAGATCCATTCGACTATGGCTACACCTTC. Protein sequence: CASTQDPFDYGYTF.

The rearrangement joins TRBV7-9 to TRBJ1-4; D is unresolved. Trimming took 0 bases from V and 7 from J, leaving 9 bases between them. Germline CDR1 and CDR2: SEHNR and FQNEAQ (reference sequence). The CDR3 runs to 14 residues. The DNA of the CDR3 is TGTGCCAGCAGCTTAGCGGGCGGTCGTGAAAAACTGTTTTTT. It encodes CASSLAGGREKLFF.

The sample holds a few counts of this clonotype. J is TRBJ2-2 and V is TRBV20-1, with D possibly being TRBD1 (6 bases). Germline values: CDR1 DFQATT, CDR2 SNEGSKA (reference sequence). V lost 3 bases and J 0 bases, leaving 14 bases between the germline ends. The CDR3 contains 16 residues. CDR3 nucleotide sequence: TGCAGTGCTAGTAGTGTGGACAGAGCGAACACCGGGGAGCTGTTTTTT. This codes for CSASSVDRANTGELFF.

CDR3 amino acids: CSARVEYGYTF. The DNA for the CDR3 is TGCAGTGCTAGAGTCGAATATGGCTACACCTTC. The J gene is TRBJ1-2, the V gene TRBV20-1, with D hard to call. Trimming took 1 base from V and 5 from J, leaving 5 bases between them. The CDR3 runs 11 residues. From germline, CDR1 is DFQATT and CDR2 SNEGSKA (reference sequence).

The chain joins TRBV7-9 to TRBJ2-4; either TRBD1 or TRBD2 may fit D (6 bases each). The J call may be incorrect, as the DNA end agrees better with TRBJ2-7. The CDR3 spans 14 residues. CDR1 is SEHNR, CDR2 FQNEAQ, per germline (reference sequence). CDR3 protein: CASSLVPGAREQYF. The CDR3, as DNA: TGTGCCAGCAGCTTAGTTCCGGGGGCCCGCGAGCAGTACTTC.